A selection of T cell receptor beta chains follows, all from one sample in a study of T cells in pancreatic ductal adenocarcinoma. TCRdb's table, derived via immunoSEQ multiplex PCR, lists solely in-frame clones and lacks some. Of approximately 97,000 clones in the sample, over 90% were seen once. The sample comprised PBMCs. The receptor source for this set is a human donor with pancreatic ductal adenocarcinoma. CDR3s include the opening cysteine and the closing phenylalanine or tryptophan. A D gene is named only where the DNA matches it firmly. The size field is filled for only some rows; it gives once, few, many or a size class.

j_call | clone_size | cdr3_length | v_call | d_call | cdr3_aa | cdr3_nt
TRBJ1-5 | NA | 17 | TRBV5-1 | TRBD1 | CASSSTGTGGGNQPQHF | TGCGCCAGCAGCTCGACCGGGACAGGGGGCGGAAATCAGCCCCAGCATTTT
TRBJ2-7 | NA | 14 | TRBV7-9 | TRBD1 | CASSSGDRGREQYF | TGTGCCAGCAGCTCGGGGGACAGGGGACGCGAGCAGTACTTC
TRBJ2-3 | NA | 14 | TRBV18 | NA | CASSPTGMPDTQYF | TGTGCCAGCTCACCCACAGGGATGCCAGATACGCAGTATTTT
TRBJ2-1 | NA | 16 | TRBV18 | NA | CASSPPGTAGGNEQFF | TGTGCCAGCTCGCCACCGGGAACAGCGGGCGGCAATGAGCAGTTCTTC
TRBJ2-5 | NA | 12 | TRBV7-2 | NA | CASSFPGGTQYF | TGTGCCAGCAGCTTCCCCGGGGGGACCCAGTACTTC
TRBJ2-1 | NA | 15 | TRBV5-4 | TRBD2 | CASSPKRDPYNEQFF | TGTGCCAGCAGCCCGAAGCGGGACCCTTACAATGAGCAGTTCTTC
TRBJ2-7 | few | 14 | TRBV2 | NA | CASSPMDSHYEQYF | TGTGCCAGCAGTCCAATGGACTCCCACTACGAGCAGTACTTC
TRBJ2-1 | NA | 16 | TRBV5-1 | TRBD2 | CASIRGGSFDYNEQFF | TGCGCCAGCATAAGAGGCGGGAGCTTCGACTACAATGAGCAGTTCTTC
TRBJ2-3 | NA | 10 | TRBV20-1 | NA | CSAVQDTQYF | TGCAGTGCTGTTCAAGATACGCAGTATTTT
TRBJ2-7 | NA | 15 | TRBV5-4 | TRBD2 | CASSFLAGGPYEQYF | TGTGCCAGCAGCTTCCTGGCGGGAGGGCCCTACGAGCAGTACTTC
TRBJ2-5 | once | 14 | TRBV18 | NA | CASSPPANQETQYF | TGTGCCAGCTCACCACCGGCCAACCAAGAGACCCAGTACTTC
TRBJ2-5 | NA | 16 | TRBV7-2 | TRBD1 | CASSLADGSGGETQYF | TGTGCCAGCAGCTTAGCGGACGGATCAGGGGGAGAGACCCAGTACTTC
TRBJ2-2 | NA | 16 | TRBV5-1 | NA | CASSYLGQGWTGELFF | TGCGCCAGCAGTTACCTCGGGCAGGGCTGGACCGGGGAGCTGTTTTTT
TRBJ1-5 | NA | 16 | TRBV5-5 | NA | CASSLSGTLSNQPQHF | TGTGCCAGCAGCTTATCGGGGACACTTAGCAATCAGCCCCAGCATTTT
TRBJ1-2 | NA | 12 | TRBV18 | NA | CASSRRDDGYTF | TGTGCCAGCTCACGGAGGGACGACGGCTACACCTTC
TRBJ2-1 | once | 13 | TRBV11-2 | TRBD2 | CASMGREYNEQFF | TGTGCCAGTATGGGGCGGGAGTACAATGAGCAGTTCTTC
TRBJ1-1 | NA | 12 | TRBV6-5 | NA | CASRTMNTEAFF | TGTGCCAGCAGGACTATGAACACTGAAGCTTTCTTT
TRBJ2-7 | NA | 14 | TRBV28 | TRBD1 | CASSQPTGVYEQYF | TGTGCCAGCAGCCAGCCCACAGGGGTTTACGAGCAGTACTTC
TRBJ2-1 | NA | 17 | TRBV5-1 | TRBD2 | CASSPGITSGVYNEQFF | TGCGCCAGCAGCCCCGGGATAACTAGCGGGGTATACAATGAGCAGTTCTTC
TRBJ2-1 | NA | 18 | TRBV19 | TRBD2 | CASSIGTSGRMTRNEQFF | TGTGCCAGTAGTATAGGGACTAGCGGGAGGATGACGCGCAATGAGCAGTTCTTC
TRBJ2-2 | NA | 15 | TRBV19 | NA | CASRPTGGDTGELFF | TGTGCCAGTAGACCTACAGGGGGGGACACCGGGGAGCTGTTTTTT
TRBJ2-1 | NA | 15 | TRBV9 | NA | CASSVEPGAYNEQFF | TGTGCCAGCAGCGTAGAACCGGGGGCCTACAATGAGCAGTTCTTC
TRBJ2-3 | NA | 15 | TRBV10-1 | TRBD2 | CASSESGDYTDTQYF | TGCGCCAGCAGTGAGTCGGGGGACTACACAGATACGCAGTATTTT
TRBJ2-7 | NA | 17 | TRBV5-4 | NA | CASTLKTGPGTLYEQYF | TGTGCCAGCACTCTAAAGACTGGTCCGGGAACCCTCTACGAGCAGTACTTC
TRBJ1-4 | NA | 14 | TRBV28 | NA | CASSPGGFNEKLFF | TGTGCCAGCAGTCCGGGGGGGTTCAATGAAAAACTGTTTTTT
TRBJ2-1 | NA | 13 | TRBV5-4 | TRBD1 | CASSPTGGYEQFF | TGTGCCAGCAGCCCGACAGGGGGCTATGAGCAGTTCTTC
TRBJ2-7 | NA | 12 | TRBV5-5 | NA | CASSLQWYEQYF | TGTGCCAGCAGCCTACAGTGGTACGAGCAGTACTTC
TRBJ2-3 | NA | 13 | TRBV28 | NA | CASSSGSTDTQYF | TGTGCCAGCAGTTCCGGGAGCACAGATACGCAGTATTTT
TRBJ2-4 | NA | 13 | TRBV6-5 | NA | CASRGTAKNIQYF | TGTGCCAGCAGGGGCACAGCCAAAAACATTCAGTACTTC
TRBJ2-1 | NA | 11 | TRBV30 | NA | CAWMVADEQFF | TGTGCCTGGATGGTCGCGGATGAGCAGTTCTTC
TRBJ2-1 | NA | 14 | TRBV21-1 | NA | CASSKGRAEGEQFF | TGTGCCAGCAGCAAAGGGAGGGCGGAGGGTGAGCAGTTCTTC
TRBJ2-5 | NA | 15 | TRBV5-1 | NA | CASSPQPDYRETQYF | TGCGCCAGCAGCCCACAGCCGGACTACCGGGAGACCCAGTACTTC
TRBJ1-2 | NA | 13 | TRBV30 | NA | CASPTARHYGYTF | TGTGCCTCCCCAACGGCCAGGCATTATGGCTACACCTTC
TRBJ1-1 | NA | 14 | TRBV5-1 | NA | CASSSQQGNTEAFF | TGCGCCAGCAGTTCTCAACAGGGAAACACTGAAGCTTTCTTT
TRBJ2-5 | NA | 14 | TRBV6-1 | TRBD1 | CASSHTGGSETQYF | TGTGCCAGCAGTCATACAGGGGGAAGCGAGACCCAGTACTTC
TRBJ2-7 | NA | 11 | TRBV20-1 | NA | CSVPGTYEQYF | TGCAGTGTTCCGGGTACCTACGAGCAGTACTTC
TRBJ1-4 | NA | 14 | TRBV6-4 | NA | CASRQTGEDEKLFF | TGTGCCAGCAGGCAGACGGGAGAGGATGAAAAACTGTTTTTT
TRBJ2-1 | NA | 17 | TRBV5-1 | TRBD2 | CASSLVVAGVGYNEQFF | TGCGCCAGCAGCTTGGTAGTAGCGGGAGTGGGCTACAATGAGCAGTTCTTC
TRBJ2-5 | NA | 14 | TRBV6-1 | NA | CASSEGTGRETQYF | TGTGCCAGCAGTGAAGGAACAGGGAGAGAGACCCAGTACTTC
TRBJ1-3 | NA | 14 | TRBV4-1 | NA | CASSQESFGNTIYF | TGCGCCAGCAGCCAAGAGTCTTTCGGAAACACCATATATTTT
TRBJ2-2 | NA | 14 | TRBV2 | TRBD2 | CASTGLAGVGELFF | TGTGCCAGCACTGGACTAGCGGGAGTCGGGGAGCTGTTTTTT
TRBJ1-2 | NA | 13 | TRBV25-1 | NA | CASSRQELGGYTF | TGTGCCAGCAGCCGACAGGAATTGGGGGGCTACACCTTC
TRBJ2-7 | NA | 13 | TRBV30 | NA | CAWSVKGLSEQYF | TGTGCCTGGAGTGTAAAGGGGCTCAGCGAGCAGTACTTC
TRBJ1-1 | NA | 11 | TRBV28 | NA | CASSGNTEAFF | TGTGCCAGCTCGGGGAACACTGAAGCTTTCTTT
TRBJ2-1 | NA | 14 | TRBV9 | TRBD2 | CASSTQGLANEQFF | TGTGCCAGCAGCACCCAGGGACTAGCCAATGAGCAGTTCTTC
TRBJ1-5 | NA | 12 | TRBV6-5 | NA | CASKILDQPQHF | TGTGCCAGCAAAATTCTCGATCAGCCCCAGCATTTT
TRBJ2-2 | NA | 15 | TRBV11-1 | TRBD2 | CASSFREGYTGELFF | TGTGCCAGCAGCTTCCGGGAGGGATACACCGGGGAGCTGTTTTTT
TRBJ2-3 | NA | 15 | TRBV19 | TRBD2 | CASRNAGGVTDTQYF | TGTGCCAGTCGGAATGCGGGAGGAGTCACAGATACGCAGTATTTT